The next 31 T cell receptor beta chains were all read from a single sample in a study of cytomegalovirus exposure and HLA in healthy donors. A multiplex PCR was run with 60 Vbeta primers and 13 Jbeta primers. Using immunoSEQ multiplex PCR, the repertoire was profiled, and TCRdb retains in-frame clones only, with some absent. Altogether about 200,000 clones are present, around four fifths being singletons, with the ten largest covering around 2.7%. The sequencing input was PBMCs. The receptor set was obtained from a woman between 40 and 55 years old in good health and CMV-seronegative.

The chain joins TRBV9 to TRBJ1-2; TRBD1 is a possible D gene (5 bases). V was trimmed by 0 bases and J by 5 bases, leaving 11 bases between them. Looked up from germline, CDR1 is SGDLS and CDR2 is YYNGEE. CDR3 length equals 14 residues. CDR3: CASSVGGTTYGYTF. CDR3 nucleotide sequence: TGTGCCAGCAGCGTAGGGGGCACGACGTATGGCTACACCTTC.

This chain joins TRBV19 and TRBJ1-5; perhaps TRBD1 as D (6 bases). Trimming pared 6 bases from V and 4 bases from J, leaving 16 bases between. The CDR3 length is 15 residues. CDR1 and CDR2 from the germline V gene are LNHDA and SQIVND (reference sequence). The CDR3 sequence: CASREGGHSNQPQHF. CDR3 in DNA: TGTGCCAGTAGGGAGGGGGGGCATAGTAATCAGCCCCAGCATTTT.

This chain connects TRBV7-2 to TRBJ2-1, with 15 bases that match TRBD2. V lost 5 bases and J lost 6; bases outside the gene matches: 5. The CDR3 runs to 16 residues. Germline V gene data show CDR1 as SGHTA and CDR2 as FQGNSA. Here the CDR3 reads CASSTAGLAGGNEQFF. CDR3 sequence (DNA): TGTGCCAGCAGCACCGCGGGACTAGCGGGAGGCAATGAGCAGTTCTTC.

The V call is TRBV9, the J call TRBJ2-7; D not certain. Germline CDR1 and CDR2: SGDLS and YYNGEE. The CDR3 spans 13 residues. V was shortened by 3 bases and J by 6 bases, with 13 bases between the two germline ends. In DNA form, the CDR3 reads TGTGCCAGCAGCGCACAGCCCAGCTCCGAGCAGTACTTC. Its translation: CASSAQPSSEQYF.

The rearrangement uses TRBV19 and TRBJ1-3; unclear D gene. The germline V gene has CDR1 LNHDA and CDR2 SQIVND (reference sequence). Trimming removed 7 bases at V and 0 bases at J, with 10 bases between. The CDR3 totals 14 residues. The CDR3 bases are TGTGCCAGTACCGACTCTTACTCTGGAAACACCATATATTTT. Its protein is CASTDSYSGNTIYF.

The chain couples TRBV27 to TRBJ1-3; D remains unclear. The CDR3 is made up of 15 amino acids. Trimming pared 0 bases from V and 0 bases from J, leaving 6 bases between. Germline V gene lookup returns CDR1 MNHEY and CDR2 SMNVEV (reference sequence). CDR3 bases: TGTGCCAGCAGTTTATCGGTGAGCTCTGGAAACACCATATATTTT. Translating it yields CASSLSVSSGNTIYF.

The chain joins TRBV15 to TRBJ2-7; possible D gene TRBD2, 7 bases. CDR3 size: 15 residues. Trimming pared 3 bases from V and 3 bases from J, leaving 15 bases between. The germline CDR1 and CDR2 sequences are LNHNV and YYDKDF (reference sequence). CDR3 in DNA: TGTGCCACCAGCAGTGGCGGGGGCTTCTTCTACGAGCAGTACTTC. Translating it yields CATSSGGGFFYEQYF.

This chain joins TRBV27 and TRBJ2-7; D gene uncertain. Germline V gene data show CDR1 as MNHEY and CDR2 as SMNVEV (reference sequence). Trimming removed 6 bases from V and 5 bases from J, with 11 bases in between. The CDR3 has 12 amino acids. As DNA, the CDR3 is TGTGCCAGCAGCCACAATTTCCACGAGCAGTACTTC. Protein: CASSHNFHEQYF.

The chain links TRBV18 to TRBJ2-7, with 11 bases fitting TRBD1. The CDR3 extends over 15 amino acids. V lost 2 bases, J lost 3 bases, and 3 bases stayed unmatched. Germline V gene sequence: CDR1 KGHSH, CDR2 LQKENI. CDR3 nucleotides: TGTGCCAGCTCACCAGCGGGACAGGGGGACTACGAGCAGTACTTC. As protein: CASSPAGQGDYEQYF.

The V and J genes are TRBV19 and TRBJ1-5; 7 bases fit TRBD1. CDR1 and CDR2 (germline): LNHDA, SQIVND (reference sequence). The length of the CDR3 is 20 residues. V was pared by 3 bases and J by 1 base, with 18 bases of the junction left unmatched. The CDR3 sequence is CASSIFFPPTGAGSNQPQHF. For the CDR3, the DNA is TGTGCCAGTAGTATTTTTTTCCCCCCTACAGGGGCTGGGAGCAATCAGCCCCAGCATTTT.

The chain recombines TRBV9 with TRBJ2-3, with 8 bases identical to TRBD1. The germline V gene encodes CDR1 SGDLS and CDR2 YYNGEE. V shed 0 bases, J shed 0 bases, and the junction held 9 bases outside the gene matches. The CDR3 covers 18 residues. The CDR3, as DNA: TGTGCCAGCAGCGTAGTAGGGACAGGTGTCACTAGCACAGATACGCAGTATTTT. This encodes CASSVVGTGVTSTDTQYF. Variable domain in full (rest from reference TRBV9 and TRBJ2-3): DSGVTQTPKHLITATGQRVTLRCSPRSGDLSVYWYQQSLDQGLQFLIQYYNGEERAKGNILERFSAQQFPDLHSELNLSSLELGDSALYFCASSVVGTGVTSTDTQYFGPGTRLTVL.

The rearrangement uses TRBV29-1 and TRBJ2-7; perhaps TRBD1 as D (5 bases). CDR3 length: 12 residues. V lost 4 bases and J 2 bases, leaving 9 bases between the germline ends. Germline V gene data show CDR1 as SQVTM and CDR2 as ANQGSEA. CDR3 loop: CSVVAGPYEQYF. CDR3 sequence (DNA): TGCAGCGTTGTGGCAGGGCCCTACGAGCAGTACTTC.

Only a few counts were recorded for this clone. The genes are TRBV7-2 and TRBJ2-7; D gene unclear. The CDR3 is 14 residues long. The germline CDR1 and CDR2 sequences are SGHTA and FQGNSA. V shed 0 bases and J shed 0 bases, with 6 bases lying between them. CDR3: CASSLAVSSYEQYF. CDR3 bases: TGTGCCAGCAGCTTAGCTGTCAGCTCCTACGAGCAGTACTTC.

The chain couples TRBV19 to TRBJ2-1; the match to TRBD2 covers 9 bases. This CDR3 contains 15 residues. J lost 8 bases, V lost 3 bases, and 8 bases had no gene match. Germline-derived CDR1 and CDR2 are LNHDA and SQIVND (reference sequence). The CDR3 bases are TGTGCCAGTAGTATGGCTAGCGGGATGATCGATGAGCAGTTCTTC. Translating gives CASSMASGMIDEQFF.

The CDR3 sequence: CASSARGGGIYEQFF. For the CDR3, the DNA is TGTGCCAGCAGCGCTAGGGGGGGCGGTATCTATGAGCAGTTCTTC. V and J are TRBV7-2 and TRBJ2-1; D might be TRBD2 (7 bases). The CDR3 loop spans 15 amino acids. The ends were cut back, 5 bases at V and 8 bases at J, with 19 bases in the middle. CDR1 is SGHTA, CDR2 FQGNSA, per germline.

CDR3 amino acids: CASSYGDREGTQYF. CDR3 coding DNA: TGTGCCAGCAGCTACGGGGACAGGGAGGGGACCCAGTACTTC. The chain links TRBV27 to TRBJ2-5, with TRBD1 matching 9 bases. V lost 6 bases, J lost 7 bases, and 9 bases stayed unmatched. The CDR3 consists of 14 residues. Germline assignment: CDR1 MNHEY and CDR2 SMNVEV (reference sequence).

This chain links TRBV29-1 with TRBJ2-7, with D perhaps TRBD2 (6 bases). This CDR3 spans 14 amino acids. From germline, CDR1 is SQVTM and CDR2 ANQGSEA. Trimming left V 6 bases short and J 2 bases short, with 17 bases between. Here the CDR3 reads CSVSRGLPPYEQYF. CDR3 nucleotides: TGCAGCGTGTCTAGAGGACTACCGCCCTACGAGCAGTACTTC.

The gene calls are TRBV6-6 and TRBJ1-2; TRBD1 aligns across 8 bases. There are 13 residues in the CDR3. Germline CDR1 and CDR2: MNHNY and SVGAGI (reference sequence). Trimming at V came to 0 bases and at J to 6 bases, leaving 0 bases not matched to a gene. CDR3 residues: CASSYSTGDGYTF. Written as DNA, the CDR3 is TGTGCCAGCAGTTACTCGACAGGGGATGGCTACACCTTC.

V gene TRBV5-6 combines with J gene TRBJ2-5; tentative D call: TRBD1 (6 bases). The better agreement between TRBJ2-7 and the DNA end casts doubt on the J call. Per the germline V gene, CDR1 is SGHDT and CDR2 is YYEEEE. The CDR3 is 12 residues long. The CDR3 nucleotides are TGTGCCAGCAGTTTACAGGGACACGAGCAGTACTTC. As protein: CASSLQGHEQYF.

The rearrangement joins TRBV9 to TRBJ2-1, with D tentatively TRBD2 (6 bases). Germline V gives CDR1 SGDLS, CDR2 YYNGEE. The V end was cut by 4 bases, the J end by 0 bases, with 17 bases between. This CDR3 spans 17 amino acids. The CDR3 nucleotides are TGTGCCAGCAGCCTTACCTCCGGGAGAAGCTCCTACAATGAGCAGTTCTTC. Translating gives CASSLTSGRSSYNEQFF.

The gene calls are TRBV5-4 and TRBJ2-3; 10 positions agree with TRBD2. V shed 4 bases and J 10 bases; nucleotides not matched to a gene: 9. Germline V gives CDR1 SGHNT, CDR2 YYREEE (reference sequence). CDR3 length: 14 amino acids. CDR3 bases: TGTGCCAGCAGCCAACCGCCTAGCGGGGGTCCGCAGTATTTT. Its protein is CASSQPPSGGPQYF.

This chain connects TRBV7-9 to TRBJ2-5, with 13 nucleotides matching TRBD2. CDR3 size: 16 residues. V shed 5 bases and J 5 bases; nucleotides not matched to a gene: 8. Looked up from germline, CDR1 is SEHNR and CDR2 is FQNEAQ (reference sequence). In DNA, the CDR3 is TGTGCCAGCAGCAACGGACTAGCGGGAGTTCGGGAGACCCAGTACTTC. This gives the protein CASSNGLAGVRETQYF. The whole variable domain, remainder taken from reference TRBV7-9 and TRBJ2-5, is DTGVSQNPRHKITKRGQNVTFRCDPISEHNRLYWYRQTLGQGPEFLTYFQNEAQLEKSRLLSDRFSAERPKGSFSTLEIQRTEQGDSAMYLCASSNGLAGVRETQYFGPGTRLLVL.

J is TRBJ2-7 and V is TRBV7-9, with D maybe TRBD1 (5 bases). The CDR3 length is 19 residues. CDR1 is SEHNR and CDR2 is FQNEAQ in the germline V gene (reference sequence). Between the trimmed V and J ends, which lost 5 bases and 2 bases, there was a span of 28 bases. CDR3 loop: CASSPRMVANRSGTYEQYF. As DNA, the CDR3 is TGTGCCAGCAGCCCCAGGATGGTCGCTAACAGGTCAGGGACCTACGAGCAGTACTTC.

The V gene is TRBV11-2, the J gene TRBJ2-3; 13 positions match TRBD2. The CDR3 sequence is 16 residues long. Germline loops: CDR1 SGHAT, CDR2 FQNNGV. V gave up 5 bases and J gave up 5 bases; unmatched junction bases: 7. The CDR3 here is CASSGVGLAGIDTQYF. DNA of the CDR3: TGTGCCAGCAGCGGAGTGGGACTAGCGGGAATAGATACGCAGTATTTT.

The rearrangement joins TRBV10-3 to TRBJ1-3; tentative D call: TRBD1 (6 bases). Germline-derived CDR1 and CDR2 are ENHRY and SYGVKD. V gave up 3 bases and J gave up 0 bases, with 15 bases separating them. The CDR3 totals 17 residues. CDR3 amino acids: CAISDLKQGTSGNTIYF. The CDR3 nucleotides read TGTGCCATCAGTGACTTAAAACAGGGAACCTCTGGAAACACCATATATTTT.

This clone was seen once. J is TRBJ1-2 and V is TRBV5-6; no clear D gene. The V end lost 4 bases, the J end lost 7 bases, and 14 bases lay between the germline ends. CDR1 and CDR2 (germline): SGHDT, YYEEEE. This CDR3 has 13 residues. This CDR3 is CASSGGMEGGYTF. CDR3 DNA sequence: TGTGCCAGCAGCGGCGGGATGGAAGGTGGCTACACCTTC.

This rearrangement joins TRBV2 to TRBJ2-2; 9 bases align to TRBD1. With 4 bases clipped from V and 6 bases from J, the junction kept 9 bases outside the gene matches. The CDR3 has 16 amino acids. Germline V gives CDR1 SNHLY, CDR2 FYNNEI. Written as DNA, the CDR3 is TGTGCCAGCAGTGCTTATCGGGACAGGGTATCCGGGGAGCTGTTTTTT. This codes for CASSAYRDRVSGELFF.

This clone was detected a few times. Here the CDR3 reads CAWSQTGGFSEAFF. DNA for the CDR3: TGTGCCTGGAGTCAGACAGGGGGCTTCTCTGAAGCTTTCTTT. V and J are TRBV30 and TRBJ1-1, with TRBD1 matching 10 bases. Trimming at V came to 2 bases and at J to 6 bases, leaving 6 bases not matched to a gene. The germline V gene encodes CDR1 GTSNPN and CDR2 SVGIG (reference sequence). The length of the CDR3 is 14 residues.

This clone turned up a few times. The rearrangement uses TRBV10-3 and TRBJ1-1; no clear D. Trimming pared 11 bases from V and 5 bases from J, leaving 18 bases between. The CDR3 loop spans 13 amino acids. From germline, CDR1 is ENHRY and CDR2 SYGVKD. The CDR3 sequence: CAYRPAGRTEAFF. In DNA, the CDR3 is TGTGCCTACCGCCCCGCGGGCCGAACTGAAGCTTTCTTT.

V and J are TRBV28 and TRBJ1-2; 9 bases match TRBD1. V dropped 8 bases and J dropped 5; count of bases not matched to a gene: 6. Germline CDR1 is MDHEN and CDR2 is SYDVKM. The CDR3 is 13 residues long. CDR3 region: CASAGTGLYGYTF. The CDR3 region has the DNA TGTGCCAGCGCCGGGACAGGGTTGTATGGCTACACCTTC.

The rearrangement uses TRBV28 and TRBJ2-1, with D unresolved. This CDR3 has 12 amino acids. Trimming took 4 bases from V and 8 from J, leaving 9 bases between them. In germline, CDR1 is MDHEN, CDR2 SYDVKM. The CDR3 loop is CASSSRPHEQFF. Here the CDR3 DNA reads TGTGCCAGCAGTTCGCGTCCCCATGAGCAGTTCTTC.